A single sample is the source of the 32 T cell receptor beta chains below, sequenced in a study of cytomegalovirus exposure and HLA in healthy donors (TCRdb year 2017). Receptor libraries were prepared by the immunoSEQ multiplex PCR assay. The multiplex PCR relied on a mix of 60 forward primers for TCR Vbeta segments and 13 reverse primers for TCR Jbeta segments. TCRdb retrieved this table from immuneACCESS and kept in-frame rearrangements only. Not all clones are present; in checked studies, unresolved V genes account for under half, and no reason is known for the remainder. The sample data list about 120,000 clones, and about 74% of these were observed just once. In total, the top ten clones hold about 2.6% of the sample. Sequenced: PBMCs. Receptors were obtained from a woman aged 40 to 50 in good health and CMV-seropositive.

This chain connects TRBV29-1 to TRBJ1-1, with 8 bases that match TRBD1. V lost 6 bases to trimming and J lost 2 bases; unmatched junction nucleotides: 5. Germline V CDR1 and CDR2: SQVTM, ANQGSEA. The CDR3 is 13 residues long. In nucleotides, the CDR3 is TGCAGCGTGATCGACAGGGGAAACACTGAAGCTTTCTTT. Residues: CSVIDRGNTEAFF.

Comments on this clone: Other nucleotide sequences from this sample produce the same CDR3. CDR3 DNA: TGTGCCAGCAGCGGAACAGGCAATCAGCCCCAGCATTTT. Translating it yields CASSGTGNQPQHF. V and J are TRBV5-6 and TRBJ1-5; D is unresolved. V dropped 4 bases and J dropped 2 bases, with 7 bases sitting between them. The germline V gene has CDR1 SGHDT and CDR2 YYEEEE. This CDR3 is built from 13 residues.

The V gene is TRBV11-2, the J gene TRBJ1-1; D uncertain. Deletions cut 5 bases from V and 1 base from J, with 5 bases between. The length of the CDR3 is 12 residues. Germline CDR1 and CDR2: SGHAT and FQNNGV. CDR3 protein: CASSPSNTEAFF. In nucleotides, the CDR3 is TGTGCCAGCAGCCCCTCGAACACTGAAGCTTTCTTT.

This clone was observed a handful of times. The CDR3 DNA follows: TGTGCCAGCAGCCAAGATACAAATCAGCCCCAGCATTTT. It is translated as CASSQDTNQPQHF. This chain links TRBV4-2 with TRBJ1-5; D remains unclear. This CDR3 contains 13 residues. V was trimmed by 0 bases and J by 4 bases, leaving 4 bases between them. Germline V CDR1 and CDR2: LGHNA, YNFKEQ.

V and J are TRBV7-9 and TRBJ1-1; a weak D match, TRBD1 (6 bases). V gave up 5 bases and J gave up 4 bases, with 14 bases separating them. The CDR3 runs 14 residues. Germline loops: CDR1 SEHNR, CDR2 FQNEAQ (reference sequence). CDR3 in DNA: TGTGCCAGCAGCCCCAGGGGAGGGACCACTGAAGCTTTCTTT. Protein product: CASSPRGGTTEAFF.

This chain joins TRBV7-8 and TRBJ2-7; 11 bases are shared with TRBD2. The CDR3 totals 17 residues. The V gene's germline CDR1 is SGHVS and CDR2 FQNEAQ. V lost 1 base, J lost 6 bases, and 11 bases stayed unmatched. The CDR3 bases are TGTGCCAGCAGCTTAGTTTTAGCGGGAGGGCCGACGGGCGAGCAGTACTTC. Translating it yields CASSLVLAGGPTGEQYF.

V gene TRBV12-5 combines with J gene TRBJ2-3; D is ambiguous. V was clipped by 3 bases and J by 3 bases, with 7 bases between them. The CDR3 is 13 residues long. Germline lookup yields CDR1 LGHNT and CDR2 FRNRAP. The CDR3 DNA reads as TGTGCTAGTGGTTTCGCCGGGACAGATACGCAGTATTTT. Protein: CASGFAGTDTQYF.

The rearrangement joins TRBV7-6 to TRBJ1-1, with no clear D. V shed 5 bases and J shed 5 bases, with 12 bases lying between them. This CDR3 comprises 13 residues. Per germline, CDR1 SGHVS and CDR2 FNYEAQ. CDR3 DNA: TGTGCCAGCAGCGATTTGGGGAGGACTGAAGCTTTCTTT. The encoded protein is CASSDLGRTEAFF. The complete variable domain, with remaining parts taken from reference TRBV7-6 and TRBJ1-1, reads GAGVSQSPRYKVTKRGQDVALRCDPISGHVSLYWYRQALGQGPEFLTYFNYEAQQDKSGLPNDRFSAERPEGSISTLTIQRTEQRDSAMYRCASSDLGRTEAFFGQGTRLTVV.

The rearrangement joins TRBV30 to TRBJ1-3; D possibly corresponds to TRBD1 (5 bases). Germline CDR1 and CDR2: GTSNPN and SVGIG (reference sequence). Trimming removed 4 bases from V and 0 bases from J, with 19 bases in between. This CDR3 comprises 17 residues. Here the CDR3 reads CAWTPPAQGASGNTIYF. CDR3 bases: TGTGCCTGGACCCCACCGGCCCAGGGTGCCTCTGGAAACACCATATATTTT.

The rearrangement joins TRBV5-6 to TRBJ2-3; D is perhaps TRBD2 (6 bases). Germline V gene sequence: CDR1 SGHDT, CDR2 YYEEEE. This CDR3 has 16 residues. Trimming took 0 bases from V and 1 from J, leaving 12 bases between them. CDR3 sequence (DNA): TGTGCCAGCAGCTTGGGGGGGGACTTCCGCACAGATACGCAGTATTTT. Its translation: CASSLGGDFRTDTQYF.

The gene calls are TRBV4-3 and TRBJ1-4; a weak D match, TRBD1 (6 bases). V dropped 1 base and J dropped 2 bases, with 11 bases sitting between them. Germline V lookup: CDR1 LGHNA, CDR2 YSLEER. This CDR3 is 16 amino acids long. The CDR3 is CASSQGYRATNEKLFF. The CDR3 DNA is TGCGCCAGCAGCCAAGGCTACAGGGCCACTAATGAAAAACTGTTTTTT.

The V gene is TRBV4-1, the J gene TRBJ2-1; 8 nucleotides match TRBD1. The CDR3 consists of 12 residues. V trimming: 0 bases; J trimming: 14 bases; junction bases outside the gene matches: 3. Germline CDR1 and CDR2: MGHRA and YSYEKL. The CDR3, as DNA: TGCGCCAGCAGCCAAGAGGAACAGGGGGAGTTCTTC. Amino acid sequence: CASSQEEQGEFF.

The chain uses TRBV30 and TRBJ2-5; 8 positions match TRBD2. The V segment lost 5 bases and the J segment 2 bases; nucleotides outside the gene matches: 13. CDR1 is GTSNPN and CDR2 is SVGIG in the germline V gene (reference sequence). This CDR3 region has 16 residues. CDR3 protein: CAWVGRTGGEQETQYF. The CDR3 nucleotides are TGTGCCTGGGTGGGACGGACCGGGGGGGAACAAGAGACCCAGTACTTC.

This chain connects TRBV7-2 to TRBJ2-7; TRBD2 matches at 8 bases. The junction had 6 bases not matched to a gene; V was cut back by 0 bases and J by 5 bases. Germline V lookup: CDR1 SGHTA, CDR2 FQGNSA. The CDR3 contains 15 residues. The CDR3 sequence is CASSLARTSLNEQYF. The CDR3 bases are TGTGCCAGCAGCTTAGCGAGGACTAGCCTCAACGAGCAGTACTTC.

The chain joins TRBV5-6 to TRBJ1-1; D is perhaps TRBD1 (5 bases). The CDR3 totals 13 residues. Germline V gene sequence: CDR1 SGHDT, CDR2 YYEEEE. Trimming cost V 0 bases and J 3 bases, with 6 bases left between them. DNA of the CDR3: TGTGCCAGCAGCTTGGGCAGGGACACTGAAGCTTTCTTT. Translated: CASSLGRDTEAFF.

This chain links TRBV5-4 with TRBJ2-7; 12 bases map to TRBD1. CDR3 size: 15 residues. CDR1 SGHNT and CDR2 YYREEE come from the germline V gene (reference sequence). The V gene end was trimmed by 5 bases and the J gene end by 3 bases; junction bases not matched to a gene: 6. CDR3 nucleotide sequence: TGTGCCAGCAGGGGTGGGACAGGGGGCCTCTACGAGCAGTACTTC. Amino acids: CASRGGTGGLYEQYF.

This chain connects TRBV6-1 to TRBJ1-5; the D is unclear. CDR1 and CDR2 (germline): MNHNS, SASEGT. V lost 1 base to trimming and J lost 3 bases, with 16 bases between them. This CDR3 has 17 amino acids. The CDR3 protein is CASSEGRRQANNQPQHF. The CDR3 DNA follows: TGTGCCAGCAGTGAAGGACGACGGCAGGCCAACAATCAGCCCCAGCATTTT.

The chain is built from TRBV19 and TRBJ1-1; TRBD1 matches 7 bases. Germline CDR1 is LNHDA and CDR2 is SQIVND (reference sequence). The V and J ends lost 7 bases and 4 bases, in that order; junction bases with no gene match: 9. The CDR3 covers 14 residues. The CDR3 DNA follows: TGTGCCAGTAAGTTTAGGGGGCAGGGCACTGAAGCTTTCTTT. As protein: CASKFRGQGTEAFF. Supplemented by reference TRBV19 and TRBJ1-1, the full variable domain reads DGGITQSPKYLFRKEGQNVTLSCEQNLNHDAMYWYRQDPGQGLRLIYYSQIVNDFQKGDIAEGYSVSREKKESFPLTVTSAQKNPTAFYLCASKFRGQGTEAFFGQGTRLTVV.

The chain carries TRBV7-2 and TRBJ2-7; D may be TRBD2 (5 bases). This CDR3 is built from 16 residues. Germline values: CDR1 SGHTA, CDR2 FQGNSA. V dropped 2 bases and J dropped 2 bases, with 16 bases sitting between them. CDR3 bases: TGTGCCAGCAGCTTAAGCGGCCCAGCGGAGGCCTACGAGCAGTACTTC. It specifies CASSLSGPAEAYEQYF.

Here the CDR3 reads CAWTDSYGYTF. The DNA of the CDR3 is TGTGCCTGGACAGACAGCTATGGCTACACCTTC. The chain uses TRBV30 and TRBJ1-2; the D gene is possibly TRBD1 (5 bases). The V gene lost 4 bases and the J gene lost 4 bases, with 7 bases spanning the gap. The germline V gene has CDR1 GTSNPN and CDR2 SVGIG (reference sequence). There are 11 residues in the CDR3.

The J gene is TRBJ2-5, the V gene TRBV5-4, with a possible D match to TRBD1 (6 bases). The CDR3 is 15 residues long. Germline CDR1 SGHNT, CDR2 YYREEE (reference sequence). Trimming took 4 bases from V and 5 from J, leaving 18 bases between them. The CDR3 protein is CASSLPIGGSETQYF. The CDR3 coding sequence is TGTGCCAGCAGCCTACCAATAGGGGGAAGCGAGACCCAGTACTTC.

V gene TRBV4-1 combines with J gene TRBJ2-7, with 9 bases matching TRBD2. Per the germline V gene, CDR1 is MGHRA and CDR2 is YSYEKL. The CDR3 consists of 13 residues. V trimming: 8 bases; J trimming: 6 bases; junction bases outside the gene matches: 8. In DNA, the CDR3 is TGCGCCAGCGGTGCGGGAGGGCAACGCGAGCAGTACTTC. This gives the protein CASGAGGQREQYF.

J is TRBJ2-3 and V is TRBV7-3, with 9 positions matching TRBD2. The V gene end was trimmed by 5 bases and the J gene end by 2 bases; junction bases not matched to a gene: 5. CDR1 and CDR2 (germline): SGHTA, FQGTGA. The CDR3 has 15 amino acids. The CDR3 sequence is CASSDSGRVTDTQYF. The CDR3 DNA reads as TGTGCCAGCAGCGATAGCGGGAGAGTCACAGATACGCAGTATTTT.

This rearrangement joins TRBV18 to TRBJ2-5; 9 nucleotides agree with TRBD1. The CDR3 sequence is 14 residues long. The junction had 4 bases not matched to a gene; V was cut back by 3 bases and J by 5 bases. CDR1 and CDR2 from the germline V gene are KGHSH and LQKENI. CDR3 loop: CASSPGQGRETQYF. CDR3 DNA sequence: TGTGCCAGCTCACCGGGACAGGGAAGGGAGACCCAGTACTTC. Using reference TRBV18 and TRBJ2-5 for the parts outside the CDR3, the full variable domain is NAGVMQNPRHLVRRRGQEARLRCSPMKGHSHVYWYRQLPEEGLKFMVYLQKENIIDESGMPKERFSAEFPKEGPSILRIQQVVRGDSAAYFCASSPGQGRETQYFGPGTRLLVL.

The chain is built from TRBV2 and TRBJ1-2, with D unclear. The V end was cut by 7 bases, the J end by 6 bases, with 15 bases between. Per germline, CDR1 SNHLY and CDR2 FYNNEI. CDR3 size: 13 residues. The CDR3, as DNA: TGTGCCAGCACCCATACTAAGGTTAATGGCTACACCTTC. Amino acids: CASTHTKVNGYTF.

This chain connects TRBV2 to TRBJ1-1; D is uncertain. The V gene lost 5 bases and the J gene lost 0 bases, with 13 bases spanning the gap. From germline, CDR1 is SNHLY and CDR2 FYNNEI. The CDR3 covers 15 residues. The CDR3: CASSPTERVNTEAFF. CDR3 in DNA: TGTGCCAGCAGTCCCACCGAGCGGGTGAACACTGAAGCTTTCTTT.

The chain recombines TRBV7-6 with TRBJ2-1, with 7 bases lining up with TRBD2. This CDR3 contains 15 residues. V shed 5 bases and J 7 bases; nucleotides not matched to a gene: 11. The germline CDR1 and CDR2 sequences are SGHVS and FNYEAQ. The CDR3: CASSPGGGPMNEQFF. The CDR3 nucleotides read TGTGCCAGCAGCCCGGGGGGAGGGCCTATGAATGAGCAGTTCTTC.

V and J are TRBV10-1 and TRBJ2-5, with 8 bases aligning to TRBD1. The DNA end is more similar to TRBJ2-7, so the J call may be wrong. The CDR3 has 14 residues. Germline lookup yields CDR1 WNHNN and CDR2 SYGVQD (reference sequence). CDR3 in amino acids: CASSTGTGVYEQYF. Here the CDR3 DNA reads TGCGCCAGCTCAACCGGGACAGGCGTCTACGAGCAGTACTTC.

V usage is TRBV4-3 and J usage is TRBJ2-7; D unclear. The germline CDR1 and CDR2 sequences are LGHNA and YSLEER. The CDR3 consists of 14 residues. V lost 1 base and J 4 bases, leaving 11 bases between the germline ends. The CDR3 reads CASSQGHSRYEQYF. CDR3 in DNA: TGCGCCAGCAGCCAAGGCCACTCTCGTTACGAGCAGTACTTC.

The V call is TRBV7-9, the J call TRBJ2-3, with D possibly matching TRBD1 (6 bases). Germline CDR1 and CDR2: SEHNR and FQNEAQ (reference sequence). V dropped 5 bases and J dropped 2 bases, with 17 bases sitting between them. This CDR3 is built from 16 residues. DNA of the CDR3: TGTGCCAGCAGCCCCCATCTGGACAGCCCCACAGATACGCAGTATTTT. It encodes CASSPHLDSPTDTQYF.

The CDR3 nucleotides read TGTGCCAGCGGTTGGAGGGCTGGGGCCAACGTCCTGACTTTC. Residues: CASGWRAGANVLTF. The rearrangement uses TRBV25-1 and TRBJ2-6; D is perhaps TRBD2 (6 bases). Germline assignment: CDR1 MGHDK and CDR2 SYGVNS. CDR3 length: 14 amino acids. V was clipped by 8 bases and J by 2 bases, with 10 bases between them. The full variable domain, completed using reference TRBV25-1 and TRBJ2-6, is EADIYQTPRYLVIGTGKKITLECSQTMGHDKMYWYQQDPGMELHLIHYSYGVNSTEKGDLSSESTVSRIRTEHFPLTLESARPSHTSQYLCASGWRAGANVLTFGAGSRLTVL.

This chain connects TRBV9 to TRBJ1-1, with D maybe TRBD1 (5 bases). The V gene lost 5 bases and the J gene lost 4 bases, with 15 bases spanning the gap. This CDR3 has 14 residues. Germline V gives CDR1 SGDLS, CDR2 YYNGEE. CDR3 sequence: CASSQGVGTTEAFF. The CDR3 DNA reads TGTGCCAGCAGTCAAGGGGTGGGAACCACTGAAGCTTTCTTT.